Listed below are T cell receptor beta chains from one sample, sequenced in a study of OX40 agonist ivuxolimab in advanced cancers. Using immunoSEQ multiplex PCR, the repertoire was profiled, and TCRdb retains in-frame clones only, with some absent. The sample records about 73,000 clones, roughly 90% being singletons. Specimen: CD4+ or CD8+ T cells sorted from blood, collected in a trial of the OX40 agonist ivuxolimab. The source is an adult with an advanced solid tumor such as melanoma, head and neck, liver or kidney cancer. The CDR3 runs from the conserved cysteine through the conserved F or W. Each record gives: J gene, V gene, D gene, clone size, CDR3 length, CDR3 DNA, CDR3 protein. A D gene is named only where the DNA matches it firmly. Some rows have no size entry. The others give once, few or many, or a class for an expanded clone.

TRBJ2-2 TRBV5-1 NA NA 13 TGCGCCAGCCCCGGGGGGCCGACCGGGGAGCTGTTTTTT CASPGGPTGELFF
TRBJ2-5 TRBV5-1 NA once 14 TGCGCCAGCAGTTTCTACGACGGGGCAGAGACCCAGTACTTC CASSFYDGAETQYF
TRBJ2-3 TRBV9 TRBD2 NA 16 TGTGCCAGCAGCGTAGCTGATCGGGGGGGTACAGATACGCAGTATTTT CASSVADRGGTDTQYF
TRBJ1-5 TRBV9 NA NA 15 TGTGCCAGCAGCGTAGGGGCGGGAGTTGGTCAGCCCCAGCATTTT CASSVGAGVGQPQHF
TRBJ1-4 TRBV29-1 TRBD1 NA 16 TGCAGCGCTGGCCCCACGCCGGGACAGCTTAATGAAAAACTGTTTTTT CSAGPTPGQLNEKLFF
TRBJ1-6 TRBV19 NA NA 13 TGTGCCACGAGTGTCGGGGAGAATTCACCCCTCCACTTT CATSVGENSPLHF
TRBJ1-1 TRBV9 NA NA 13 TGTGCCAGCAGCGTAGGGGGGTCCCCTGAAGCTTTCTTT CASSVGGSPEAFF
TRBJ2-6 TRBV19 TRBD2 NA 19 TGTGCCAGTAGTATATCAGCGGGGGGTCTTAGCTCTGGGGCCAACGTCCTGACTTTC CASSISAGGLSSGANVLTF
TRBJ2-3 TRBV9 NA NA 16 TGTGCCAGCAGCGCCCCACCTAGGGGGGGGCAAGATACGCAGTATTTT CASSAPPRGGQDTQYF
TRBJ2-7 TRBV9 NA few 16 TGTGCCAGCAGCCTATCAACAGGGTATGGGATGGTCGAGCAGTACTTC CASSLSTGYGMVEQYF
TRBJ2-7 TRBV10-3 TRBD1 NA 14 TGTGCCGTCAGTGAGTCGGGACAGGGGTCGGAGCAGTACTTC CAVSESGQGSEQYF
TRBJ2-2 TRBV10-1 TRBD2 NA 15 TGCGCCAGCACCCCGGGACTAGAGAACACCGGGGAGCTGTTTTTT CASTPGLENTGELFF
TRBJ1-5 TRBV28 NA NA 11 TGTGCCAGCTGCGACAATCAGCCCCAGCATTTT CASCDNQPQHF
TRBJ2-7 TRBV5-4 TRBD1 few 15 TGTGCCAGCAGCGGGACAGGGGAGAGCTCCTACGAGCAGTACTTC CASSGTGESSYEQYF
TRBJ1-6 TRBV19 TRBD1 once 13 TGTGCCGGGGGGACAGGTGGCAATTCACCCCTCCACTTT CAGGTGGNSPLHF
TRBJ1-2 TRBV9 NA once 10 TGTGCCAGCAGCGGAACCGGCTACACCTTC CASSGTGYTF
TRBJ1-1 TRBV7-9 NA NA 13 TGTGCCAGCAGCTTAGACGGGGGTACTGAAGCTTTCTTT CASSLDGGTEAFF
TRBJ2-2 TRBV19 NA NA 15 TGTGCCAGTAGTATAGGCGCAGAAAACACCGGGGAGCTGTTTTTT CASSIGAENTGELFF
TRBJ1-3 TRBV15 NA NA 17 TGTGCCACCAGCAGAGATCATGAGAAGTACTCTGGAAACACCATATATTTT CATSRDHEKYSGNTIYF
TRBJ2-7 TRBV6-5 NA once 14 TGTGCCAGCAGTTACGACGGGAGCTCCTACGAGCAGTACTTC CASSYDGSSYEQYF